This T cell receptor (beta chain) emerged from a study of cytomegalovirus exposure and HLA in healthy donors. The CDR3 covers 14 residues. J gave up 6 bases and V 1 base, and 4 bases lay outside the gene matches. Germline values: CDR1 SGHDN, CDR2 FVKESK. The PCR ran on 60 Vbeta and 13 Jbeta primers. Profiled with immunoSEQ multiplex PCR; TCRdb holds only in-frame clones, not every one. The sample records about 160,000 clones, around four fifths being singletons. This receptor was identified in a man younger than 30 in good health and CMV-seronegative. Source material: PBMCs. V is TRBV14 and J is TRBJ2-3; the match to TRBD2 covers 7 bases. The CDR3 DNA follows: TGTGCCAGCAGCCAAGTGGGGACTACCGATACGCAGTATTTT. It encodes CASSQVGTTDTQYF.